This T cell receptor beta chain was obtained from a study of T cell repertoires in cytomegalovirus infection. In the study overall: Used in the study were CMV epitopes, some recently identified and HLA-C-restricted, others well-studied and HLA-B-restricted. Public TCR beta signatures marked donors with CMV infection and the matching HLA. The study, taken as a whole, reports: Clonotypes of TCR beta that were HLA-C-restricted and CMV-specific dominated the ex vivo response. Carriers of CMV and the relevant HLA type were discriminated by public TCR beta frequency.

This clonotype was seen a few times. The antigen remains unidentified. A junction boundary mismatches the germline segment, possibly from a read error. TCRdb fed the reads into MiXCR, producing one record per CDR3 protein. The data contain tens of thousands of distinct CDR3 sequences, 20% to 25% of them singletons. The receptor was isolated from a human donor in good health (CMV status not recorded). Some clones in this sample may be carry-over from other donors' samples. The starting material was CD8+ T cells from cultured PBMCs, obtained from culture after CMV antigen stimulation.

The CDR3 spells CASSYSPGAGELFF. The CDR3, as DNA: TGTGCCAGCAGTTACTCGCCGGGGGCCGGGGAGCTATTTTTT. This sequence joins TRBV6-8 and TRBJ2-2; D tentatively fits TRBD1 or TRBD2 (6 bases each). Germline CDR1 and CDR2: MNHGY and SAAAGT. This CDR3 region has 14 residues.